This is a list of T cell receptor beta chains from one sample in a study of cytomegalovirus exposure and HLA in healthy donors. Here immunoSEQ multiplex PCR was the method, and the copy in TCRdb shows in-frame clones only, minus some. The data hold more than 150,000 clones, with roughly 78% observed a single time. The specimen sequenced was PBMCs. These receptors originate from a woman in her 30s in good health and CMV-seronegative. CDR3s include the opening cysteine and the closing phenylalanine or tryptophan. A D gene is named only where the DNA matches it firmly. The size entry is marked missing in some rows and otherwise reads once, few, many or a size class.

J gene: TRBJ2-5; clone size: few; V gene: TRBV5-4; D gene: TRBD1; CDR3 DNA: TGTGCCAGCAGCGCGGGACAGGCGCAAGAGACCCAGTACTTC; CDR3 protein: CASSAGQAQETQYF
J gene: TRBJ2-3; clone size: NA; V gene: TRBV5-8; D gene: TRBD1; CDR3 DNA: TGTGCCAGCAAGCGTATAGGGACAGGGGGGAACAATACGCAGTATTTT; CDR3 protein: CASKRIGTGGNNTQYF
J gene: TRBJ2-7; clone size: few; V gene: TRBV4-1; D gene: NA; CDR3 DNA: TGCGCCAGCAGCCAAAGACAGGAGACCTACGAGCAGTACTTC; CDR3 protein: CASSQRQETYEQYF
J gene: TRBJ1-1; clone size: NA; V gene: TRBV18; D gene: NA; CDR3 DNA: TGTGCCAGCTCACCACCCTCGGGAAACACTGAAGCTTTCTTT; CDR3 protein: CASSPPSGNTEAFF
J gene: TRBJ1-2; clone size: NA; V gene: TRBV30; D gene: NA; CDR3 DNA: TGTGCCTGGAGTGTACGCGTCGGGAACTATGGCTACACCTTC; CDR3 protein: CAWSVRVGNYGYTF
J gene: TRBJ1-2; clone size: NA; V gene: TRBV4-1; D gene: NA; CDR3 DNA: TGCGCCAGCAGCCAAGGGGCAGGCACCTTTAACTATGGCTACACCTTC; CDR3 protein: CASSQGAGTFNYGYTF
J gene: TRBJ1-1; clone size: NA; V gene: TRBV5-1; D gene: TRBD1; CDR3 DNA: TGCGCCAGCAGCACCCGACAGGGAAACACTGAAGCTTTCTTT; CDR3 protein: CASSTRQGNTEAFF
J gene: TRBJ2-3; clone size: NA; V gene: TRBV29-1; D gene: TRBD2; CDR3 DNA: TGCAGCGTTATTCCTAGCGGGGGGGCCTTTGATACGCAGTATTTT; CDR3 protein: CSVIPSGGAFDTQYF
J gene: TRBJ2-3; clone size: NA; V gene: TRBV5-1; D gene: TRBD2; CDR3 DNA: TGCGCCAGCAGCTTTGGGACTAGCGGGGGGCTCACAGATACGCAGTATTTT; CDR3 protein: CASSFGTSGGLTDTQYF
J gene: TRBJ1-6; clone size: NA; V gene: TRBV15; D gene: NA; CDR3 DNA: TGTGCCACCAGCGGCGGGATGAGGAATTCACCCCTCCACTTT; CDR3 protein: CATSGGMRNSPLHF
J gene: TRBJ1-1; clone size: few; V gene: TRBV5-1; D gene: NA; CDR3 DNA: TGCGCCAGCAGGAGAGGGCTGAACACTGAAGCTTTCTTT; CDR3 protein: CASRRGLNTEAFF
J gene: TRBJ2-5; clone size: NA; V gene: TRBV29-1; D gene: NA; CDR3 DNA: TGCAGCGTTAAACAGGTACTCCAAGAGACCCAGTACTTC; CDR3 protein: CSVKQVLQETQYF
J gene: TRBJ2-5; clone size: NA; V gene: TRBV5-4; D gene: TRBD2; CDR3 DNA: TGTGCCAGCACCCCTCGGGCCCGGCGGGGGAATCAAGAGACCCAGTACTTC; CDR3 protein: CASTPRARRGNQETQYF
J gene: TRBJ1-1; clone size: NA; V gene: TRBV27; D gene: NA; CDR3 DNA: TGTGCCAGCAGTTTAGTAGGGGTTAGGACTGAAGCTTTCTTT; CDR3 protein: CASSLVGVRTEAFF
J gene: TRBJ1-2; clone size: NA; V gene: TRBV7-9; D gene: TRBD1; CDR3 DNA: TGTGCCAGCAGCTTAGATAGGACAGGAAGAGGCTACACCTTC; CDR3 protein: CASSLDRTGRGYTF
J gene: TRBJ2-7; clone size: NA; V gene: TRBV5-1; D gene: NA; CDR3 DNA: TGCGCCAGCAGCTTGGATTCGGCGGGGGCGTACGAGCAGTACTTC; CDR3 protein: CASSLDSAGAYEQYF
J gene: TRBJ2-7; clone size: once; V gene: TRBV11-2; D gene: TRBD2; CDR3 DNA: TGTGCCAGCAGCGCCTGGGGACTAGAGGGCGACGAGCAGTACTTC; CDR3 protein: CASSAWGLEGDEQYF
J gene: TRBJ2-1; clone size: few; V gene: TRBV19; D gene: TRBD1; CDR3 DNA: TGTGCCAGTAGTAAACCGGGACAGGACTACAATGAGCAGTTCTTC; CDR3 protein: CASSKPGQDYNEQFF
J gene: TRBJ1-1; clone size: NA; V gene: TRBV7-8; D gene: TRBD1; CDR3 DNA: TGTGCCAGCAGTGGACAGGGGGCACGTACTGAAGCTTTCTTT; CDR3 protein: CASSGQGARTEAFF
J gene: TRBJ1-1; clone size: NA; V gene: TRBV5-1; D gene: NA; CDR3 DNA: TGCGCCAGCAGCTTGGTCGGGTCCCTGGGGGCCCTGAACACTGAAGCTTTCTTT; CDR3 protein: CASSLVGSLGALNTEAFF
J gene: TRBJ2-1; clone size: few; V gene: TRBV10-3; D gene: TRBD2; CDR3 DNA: TGTGCCATCAGCAACGGTGGACTAGCTGTCTACAATGAGCAGTTCTTC; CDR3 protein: CAISNGGLAVYNEQFF
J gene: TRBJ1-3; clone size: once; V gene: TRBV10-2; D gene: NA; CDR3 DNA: TGCGCCAGCAGTCACACTGGAAACACCATATATTTT; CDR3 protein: CASSHTGNTIYF
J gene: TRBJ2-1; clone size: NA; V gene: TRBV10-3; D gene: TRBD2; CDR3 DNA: TGTGCCATCAGTGAGGGGTCCCCTAGCGGGGGGGATGAGCAGTTCTTC; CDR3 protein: CAISEGSPSGGDEQFF
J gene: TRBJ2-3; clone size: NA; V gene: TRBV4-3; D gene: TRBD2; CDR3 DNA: TGCGCCAGCAGCCAAGAGCCGGGACTAGGGAGAGATACGCAGTATTTT; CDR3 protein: CASSQEPGLGRDTQYF
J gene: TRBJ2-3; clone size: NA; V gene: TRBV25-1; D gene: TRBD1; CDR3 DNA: TGTGCCAGCAACGTCAGGGGGCCCACAGATACGCAGTATTTT; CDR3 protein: CASNVRGPTDTQYF
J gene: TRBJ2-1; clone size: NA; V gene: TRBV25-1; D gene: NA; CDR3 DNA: TGTGCCAGCAGTGAAAGCTGGGAGCAGTTCTTC; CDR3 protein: CASSESWEQFF
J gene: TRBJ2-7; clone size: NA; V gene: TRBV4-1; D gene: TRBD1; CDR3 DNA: TGCGCCAGCAGCCATACGACAGGGTCAGACTACGAGCAGTACTTC; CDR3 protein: CASSHTTGSDYEQYF
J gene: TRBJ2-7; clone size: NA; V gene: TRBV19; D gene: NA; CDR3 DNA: TGTGCCAGAGGCAGGGGCTACGAGCAGTACTTC; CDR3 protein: CARGRGYEQYF
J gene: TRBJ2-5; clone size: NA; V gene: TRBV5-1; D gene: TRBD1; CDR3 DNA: TGCGCCAGCAGCACCCGGACAGGGAAAGAGACCCAGTACTTC; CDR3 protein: CASSTRTGKETQYF
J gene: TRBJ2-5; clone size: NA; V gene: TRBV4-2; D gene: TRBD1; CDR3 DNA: TGTGCCAGCAGCCAAGACAGGGGGCAAGAGACCCAGTACTTC; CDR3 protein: CASSQDRGQETQYF
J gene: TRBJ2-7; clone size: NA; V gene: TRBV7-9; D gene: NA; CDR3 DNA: TGTGCCAGCAGCTTAAAACCTGCGCGGGGACTTCACCACGAGCAGTACTTC; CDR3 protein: CASSLKPARGLHHEQYF
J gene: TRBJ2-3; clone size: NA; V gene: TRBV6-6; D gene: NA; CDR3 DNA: TGTGCCAGCAGTGACCGGAACGGGGATACGCAGTATTTT; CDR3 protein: CASSDRNGDTQYF
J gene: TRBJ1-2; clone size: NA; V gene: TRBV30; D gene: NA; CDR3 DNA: TGTGCCTGGGTCCAATCGTACTATAACTATGGCTACACCTTC; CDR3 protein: CAWVQSYYNYGYTF
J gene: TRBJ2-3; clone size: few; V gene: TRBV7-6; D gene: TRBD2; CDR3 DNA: TGTGCCAGCAGCTTACTTGGGACTAGCGGGGTCAGCACAGATACGCAGTATTTT; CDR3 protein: CASSLLGTSGVSTDTQYF
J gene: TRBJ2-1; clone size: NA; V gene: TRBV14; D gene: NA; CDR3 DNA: TGTGCCAGCAGTCATTATGGGGGGGCACTTAGATACAATGAGCAGTTCTTC; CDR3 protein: CASSHYGGALRYNEQFF
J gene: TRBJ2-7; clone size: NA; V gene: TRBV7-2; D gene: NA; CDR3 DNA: TGTGCCAGCACCTCTAGTACGGGATACGAGCAGTACTTC; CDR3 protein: CASTSSTGYEQYF